This record concerns one T cell receptor beta chain sequence. This table comes from immunoSEQ multiplex PCR, and its TCRdb copy is limited to in-frame clones, with some not included. The table records approximately 170,000 clones, 84% of them present only once. This entry belongs to a study of blood T cell repertoires in COVID-19. Germline-derived CDR1 and CDR2 are SGHRS and YFSETQ. The CDR3 runs to 16 residues. V lost 3 bases, J lost 8 bases, and 12 bases stayed unmatched. Sequencing input: peripheral blood. The origin of this receptor is a woman of 80 years or more with COVID-19, enrolled during active disease. This chain links TRBV5-1 with TRBJ2-1; 9 nucleotides agree with TRBD2. The chain's CDR3 is CASSSELAGGGDEQFF. The CDR3 DNA reads as TGCGCCAGCAGCTCCGAACTGGCGGGAGGGGGGGATGAGCAGTTCTTC.